Following are 19 T cell receptor beta chains from one sample sequenced in a study of T-cell memory formation after mild COVID-19. From the 5' RACE reads, TCRdb called clonotypes with MiXCR, one entry per CDR3 protein. The sample gives about 360,000 distinct CDR3 sequences, around 14% of which show up once; around 21% is in the top ten. The sequenced material came from PBMCs or a T cell subset sorted from them (not recorded which). These receptors were collected from a man aged 18-30 years who had mild COVID-19 (a few samples of this study predate the infection). Cell type and time point are not known.

The J gene is TRBJ2-7, the V gene TRBV7-9, with 7 bases matching TRBD1. The CDR3 is made up of 14 amino acids. From germline, CDR1 is SEHNR and CDR2 FQNEAQ (reference sequence). With V trimmed by 4 bases and J by 3 bases, 6 bases remained unmatched. The CDR3 here is CASSSGTESYEQYF. The CDR3 nucleotides read TGTGCCAGCAGCTCCGGGACAGAAAGCTACGAGCAGTACTTC.

This clonotype has only a few counts. V and J are TRBV23-1 and TRBJ1-1, with 9 bases that match TRBD1. TRBV23-1 is given ORF status, its function remaining uncertain. Germline trimming cut 0 bases from V and 1 base from J; bases unmatched to any gene: 12. The CDR3 has 19 amino acids. Written as DNA, the CDR3 is TGCGCCAGCAGTCAATCGTGGCCGGGACAGGGAGCTTCGAACACTGAAGCTTTCTTT. Its translation: CASSQSWPGQGASNTEAFF.

This clonotype was observed a few times. The rearrangement links TRBV27 to TRBJ1-6; 9 bases align to TRBD1. Trimming at V came to 6 bases and at J to 10 bases, leaving 7 bases not matched to a gene. The CDR3 is 14 amino acids. Per germline, CDR1 MNHEY and CDR2 SMNVEV (reference sequence). CDR3 sequence reads: CASSTQGADSPLHF. DNA of the CDR3: TGTGCCAGCAGCACACAGGGGGCCGACTCACCCCTCCACTTT.

The chain recombines TRBV5-1 with TRBJ1-2; D uncertain. This CDR3 is built from 14 residues. With 7 bases removed from V and 2 bases from J, the gap between germline ends came to 15 bases. Germline V gene sequence: CDR1 SGHRS, CDR2 YFSETQ. This chain's CDR3 is CASQPGDPNYGYTF. The CDR3 coding sequence is TGCGCCAGCCAACCGGGAGATCCCAACTATGGCTACACCTTC.

The rearrangement joins TRBV12-3 or TRBV12-4 to TRBJ2-1; the D gene is possibly TRBD2 (7 bases). The CDR3 totals 15 residues. Trimming removed 3 bases at V and 9 bases at J, with 18 bases between. CDR3 coding DNA: TGTGCCAGCAGTTTTCATGGGGGGGCTGTAGGTGAGCAGTTCTTC. This translates into CASSFHGGAVGEQFF.

J is TRBJ1-6 and V is TRBV28; possible D gene TRBD1, 5 bases. The V and J ends lost 3 bases and 10 bases respectively, with 16 bases between them. Germline assignment: CDR1 MDHEN and CDR2 SYDVKM. CDR3 length equals 15 residues. The CDR3 loop reads CASSLYGGWRSPLHF. In DNA form, the CDR3 reads TGTGCCAGCAGTTTGTACGGGGGATGGAGATCACCCCTCCACTTT.

The rearrangement uses TRBV28 and TRBJ1-6; D not resolved. The CDR3 extends over 12 amino acids. The V end lost 6 bases, the J end lost 10 bases, and 10 bases lay between the germline ends. Germline CDR1 MDHEN, CDR2 SYDVKM. This chain's CDR3 is CASSPPESPLHF. The CDR3 DNA sequence: TGTGCCAGCAGCCCACCAGAATCACCCCTCCACTTT.

This clonotype showed up just a few times. This chain connects TRBV6-5 to TRBJ2-5; D is possibly TRBD2 (5 bases). The CDR3 loop spans 14 amino acids. Germline CDR1 and CDR2: MNHEY and SVGAGI. V shed 2 bases and J shed 3 bases, with 10 bases lying between them. The CDR3 region has the DNA TGTGCCAGCAGTTACACTAGGCGGAAAGAGACCCAGTACTTC. Translating gives CASSYTRRKETQYF.

This clonotype has a handful of counts. This chain links TRBV6-6 with TRBJ2-7; 8 bases align to TRBD1. The germline V gene has CDR1 MNHNY and CDR2 SVGAGI (reference sequence). The CDR3 length is 15 residues. The V and J ends lost 5 bases and 3 bases, in that order; junction bases with no gene match: 9. DNA for the CDR3: TGTGCCAGCAGTCGTACAGGGGGAGTAAACTACGAGCAGTACTTC. Translating gives CASSRTGGVNYEQYF.

This clonotype appeared a few times. The chain is built from TRBV12-3 or TRBV12-4 and TRBJ1-5; a weak D match, TRBD1 (5 bases). V was trimmed by 6 bases and J by 4 bases, leaving 16 bases between them. The CDR3 length is 15 residues. The DNA of the CDR3 is TGTGCCAGCAGGCTCGGGTCAGGGCAAAATCAGCCCCAGCATTTT. This gives the protein CASRLGSGQNQPQHF.

The chain employs TRBV7-2 and TRBJ2-5; 7 bases agree with TRBD1. J was trimmed by 4 bases and V by 1 base; bases with no gene match: 9. CDR3 size: 16 residues. Germline V gene sequence: CDR1 SGHTA, CDR2 FQGNSA. The CDR3 reads CASSLGGKAGGETQYF. CDR3 DNA sequence: TGTGCCAGCAGCTTAGGGGGCAAGGCAGGGGGAGAGACCCAGTACTTC.

This clonotype appeared a few times. This chain links TRBV5-1 with TRBJ2-3; the D is unclear. CDR3 length: 14 amino acids. Trimming shortened V by 3 bases and J by 1 base, and 9 bases separated the two germline ends. Germline CDR1 and CDR2: SGHRS and YFSETQ. In DNA, the CDR3 is TGCGCCAGCAGCTCAACTCCCGGCACAGATACGCAGTATTTT. This sequence encodes CASSSTPGTDTQYF.

This clonotype was recorded a few times. The chain carries TRBV11-2 and TRBJ1-1; D uncertain. Per germline, CDR1 SGHAT and CDR2 FQNNGV. The CDR3 length is 14 residues. V shed 0 bases and J shed 4 bases, with 9 bases lying between them. DNA of the CDR3: TGTGCCAGCAGCTTAGACAGGACGTTCACTGAAGCTTTCTTT. Its translation: CASSLDRTFTEAFF.

This clonotype was counted only a few times. The gene calls are TRBV6-5 and TRBJ2-2; no clear D gene. The CDR3 consists of 14 residues. V lost 6 bases, J lost 5 bases, and 13 bases lay in between. CDR1 is MNHEY, CDR2 SVGAGI, per germline. CDR3 protein: CASRTSTATGELFF. The CDR3 region has the DNA TGTGCCAGCAGAACCTCTACAGCGACCGGGGAGCTGTTTTTT.

The rearrangement uses TRBV12-3 or TRBV12-4 and TRBJ2-1; 7 nucleotides line up with TRBD2. V gave up 6 bases and J gave up 8 bases; unmatched junction bases: 13. The CDR3 extends over 15 amino acids. As DNA, the CDR3 is TGTGCCAGCAGCGGCAGCGGGGAACCTCTGGATGAGCAGTTCTTC. It codes for CASSGSGEPLDEQFF.

The chain couples TRBV5-1 to TRBJ1-4, with D perhaps TRBD1 (6 bases). Deletions cut 0 bases from V and 7 bases from J, with 16 bases between. Germline V CDR1 and CDR2: SGHRS, YFSETQ. This CDR3 is 16 amino acids long. CDR3 sequence: CASSLAGGALAEKLFF. Written as DNA, the CDR3 is TGCGCCAGCAGCTTGGCCGGGGGGGCCTTGGCTGAAAAACTGTTTTTT. The variable domain in full, with the rest retrieved from reference TRBV5-1 and TRBJ1-4, is KAGVTQTPRYLIKTRGQQVTLSCSPISGHRSVSWYQQTPGQGLQFLFEYFSETQRNKGNFPGRFSGRQFSNSRSEMNVSTLELGDSALYLCASSLAGGALAEKLFFGSGTQLSVL.

This sequence joins TRBV4-3 and TRBJ2-3, with D uncertain. With 0 bases removed from V and 2 bases from J, the gap between germline ends came to 9 bases. The CDR3 has 15 amino acids. The germline V gene encodes CDR1 LGHNA and CDR2 YSLEER. The chain's CDR3 is CASSQDLAATDTQYF. DNA of the CDR3: TGCGCCAGCAGCCAAGATTTGGCAGCCACAGATACGCAGTATTTT.

This clonotype was seen only a few times. The CDR3, as DNA: TGTGCCAGCAGCGGCACCGGGACAGATCGCACAGATACGCAGTATTTT. Translated, it gives CASSGTGTDRTDTQYF. The chain joins TRBV7-9 to TRBJ2-3; the match to TRBD1 covers 7 bases. The CDR3 runs to 16 residues. J was trimmed by 1 base and V by 5 bases; bases with no gene match: 9. Germline CDR1 reads SEHNR; CDR2 reads FQNEAQ (reference sequence).

The CDR3 nucleotides read TGTGCCATCAGTGAGTCGTCATCCCAGGGGCTCGAGCAGTACGTC. This codes for CAISESSSQGLEQYV. The chain joins TRBV10-3 to TRBJ2-7; tentatively, D is TRBD1 (6 bases). Germline CDR1 and CDR2: ENHRY and SYGVKD. There are 15 residues in the CDR3. Trimming took 0 bases from V and 6 from J, leaving 15 bases between them.